This T cell receptor beta chain is drawn from a study of long-term antiretroviral therapy in people with HIV. For the study at large: A decade or so separates the oldest specimens from the later 2015 immediate-ART recommendation. Points from the study as a whole: Blood, drawn from about 2004 to 2017, may reflect older ART regimens. Subsequent to ART, diversity was augmented yet persisted below that of transplant donor controls. ART adherence, viral resistance and therapy changes were not recorded.

The CDR3 has 15 amino acids. CDR1 MGHRA and CDR2 YSYEKL come from the germline V gene. The V end lost 1 base, the J end lost 1 base, and 10 bases lay between the germline ends. By share, this clone ranks as large. Its antigen is currently unknown. Other DNA sequences in this specimen translate into the identical CDR3. A v3.0 immunoSEQ assay was performed at survey level. The data were produced by immunoSEQ multiplex PCR, yet TCRdb's version contains in-frame clones alone and is incomplete. The sample shows 24,000 or so clones, over 70% of them seen only once. Source: unsorted PBMCs, taken about 4.3 years after starting antiretroviral therapy. The receptor's source is a man aged 30 to 45 with HIV. This chain links TRBV4-1 with TRBJ1-1; perhaps TRBD1 as D (5 bases). The CDR3 region has the DNA TGCGCCAGCAGCCAAGGGGGACCCTCGAACACTGAAGCTTTCTTT. Translating gives CASSQGGPSNTEAFF.